This TCR beta chain was captured by sequencing in a study of CD8 T cells in Susac syndrome. An amount of RNA that ranged from roughly 0.45 to 1 ug was reverse transcribed with random hexamers. TCRdb reanalysed the immunoSEQ multiplex PCR reads using MiXCR and keeps one entry per CDR3 protein. The data show 90,000 to 150,000 distinct CDR3 sequences, 92% seen once. The CDR3 covers 14 residues. The sequence came from a human donor in good health. This chain links TRBV21-1 with TRBJ1-3; the table's D call TRBD1 went unverified against the DNA. TRBV21-1 is an annotated pseudogene. The sample taken for sequencing was CD8+ T cells from PBMCs. The CDR3 loop reads CARTDRTAGNTIYF. The CDR3 coding sequence is TGTGCCAGAACGGACAGGACAGCTGGAAACACCATATATTTT.